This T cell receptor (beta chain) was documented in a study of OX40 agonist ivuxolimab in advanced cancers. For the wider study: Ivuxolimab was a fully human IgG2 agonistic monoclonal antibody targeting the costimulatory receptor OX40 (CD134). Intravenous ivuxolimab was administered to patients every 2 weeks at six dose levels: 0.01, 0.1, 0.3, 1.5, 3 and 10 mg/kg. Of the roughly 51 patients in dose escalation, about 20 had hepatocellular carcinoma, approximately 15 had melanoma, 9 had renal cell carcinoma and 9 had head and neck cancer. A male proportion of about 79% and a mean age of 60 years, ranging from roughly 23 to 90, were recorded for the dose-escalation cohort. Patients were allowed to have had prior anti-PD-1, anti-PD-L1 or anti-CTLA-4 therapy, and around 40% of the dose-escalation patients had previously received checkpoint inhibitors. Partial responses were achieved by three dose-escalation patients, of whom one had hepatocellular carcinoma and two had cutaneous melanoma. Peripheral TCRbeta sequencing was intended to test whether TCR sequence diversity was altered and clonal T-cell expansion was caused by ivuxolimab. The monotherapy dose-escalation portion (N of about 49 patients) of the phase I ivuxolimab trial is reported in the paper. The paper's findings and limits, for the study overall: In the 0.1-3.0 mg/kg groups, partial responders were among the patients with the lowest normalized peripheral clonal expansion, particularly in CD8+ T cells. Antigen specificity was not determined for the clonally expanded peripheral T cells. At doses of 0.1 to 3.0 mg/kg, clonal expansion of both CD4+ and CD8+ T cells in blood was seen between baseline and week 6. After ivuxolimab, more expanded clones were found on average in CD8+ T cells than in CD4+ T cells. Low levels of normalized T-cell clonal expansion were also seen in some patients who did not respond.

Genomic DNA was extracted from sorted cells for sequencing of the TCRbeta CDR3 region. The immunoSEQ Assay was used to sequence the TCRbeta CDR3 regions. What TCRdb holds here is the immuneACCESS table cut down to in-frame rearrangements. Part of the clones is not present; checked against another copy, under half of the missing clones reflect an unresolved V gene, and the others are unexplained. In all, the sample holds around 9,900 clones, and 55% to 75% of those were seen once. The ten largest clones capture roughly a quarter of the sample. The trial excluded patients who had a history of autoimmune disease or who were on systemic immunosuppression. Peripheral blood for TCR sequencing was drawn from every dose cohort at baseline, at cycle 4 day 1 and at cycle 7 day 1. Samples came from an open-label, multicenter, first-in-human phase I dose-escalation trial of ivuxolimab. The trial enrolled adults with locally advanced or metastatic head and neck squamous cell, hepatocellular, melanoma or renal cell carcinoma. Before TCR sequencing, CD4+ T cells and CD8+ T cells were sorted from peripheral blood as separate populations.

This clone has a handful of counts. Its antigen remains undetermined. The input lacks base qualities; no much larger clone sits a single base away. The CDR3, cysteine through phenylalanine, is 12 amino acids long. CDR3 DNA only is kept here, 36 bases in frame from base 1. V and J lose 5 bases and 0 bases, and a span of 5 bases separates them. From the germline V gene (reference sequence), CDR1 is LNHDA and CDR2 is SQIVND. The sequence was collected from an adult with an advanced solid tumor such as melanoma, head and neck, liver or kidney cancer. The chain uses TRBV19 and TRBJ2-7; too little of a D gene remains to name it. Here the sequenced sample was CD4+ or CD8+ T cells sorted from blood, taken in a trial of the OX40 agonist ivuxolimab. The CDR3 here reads CASSASSYEQYF. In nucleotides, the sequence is TGTGCCAGTAGTGCTAGCTCCTACGAGCAGTACTTC.